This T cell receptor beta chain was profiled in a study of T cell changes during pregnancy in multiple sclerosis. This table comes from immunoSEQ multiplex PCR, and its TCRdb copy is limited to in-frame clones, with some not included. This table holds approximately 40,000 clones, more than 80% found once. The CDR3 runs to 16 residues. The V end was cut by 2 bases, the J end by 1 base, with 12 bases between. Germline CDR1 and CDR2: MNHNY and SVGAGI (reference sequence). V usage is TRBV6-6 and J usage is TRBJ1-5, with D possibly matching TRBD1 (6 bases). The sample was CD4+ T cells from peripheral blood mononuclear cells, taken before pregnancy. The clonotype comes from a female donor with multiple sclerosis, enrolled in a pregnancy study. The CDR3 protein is CASSYGRGRSNQPQHF. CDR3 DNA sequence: TGTGCCAGCAGTTACGGCAGGGGCCGGAGCAATCAGCCCCAGCATTTT.